The next 17 T cell receptor beta chains were all read from a single sample in a study of T cell repertoires in cytomegalovirus infection. Each CDR3 protein gets one entry after TCRdb re-called the reads with MiXCR. Found here are 650,000 to 850,000 distinct CDR3 sequences, about 29% of them singletons; the top ten hold approximately 14%. For these TCRs, the target antigens are not known. The material sequenced was cultured CD8+ T cells from PBMCs, taken from culture after CMV antigen stimulation. The receptors stem from a human donor in good health (CMV status not recorded). Some clones in this sample may be carry-over from other donors' samples.

This clonotype showed up many times. The genes are TRBV7-2 and TRBJ2-5; TRBD1 agrees at 9 bases. Trimming at V came to 4 bases and at J to 5 bases, leaving 8 bases not matched to a gene. Germline V CDR1 and CDR2: SGHTA, FQGNSA. The CDR3 is 15 residues long. The CDR3 DNA reads TGTGCCAGCAGCTCCGGACAGGGGTTCTATGAGACCCAGTACTTC. Its translation: CASSSGQGFYETQYF.

The chain links TRBV7-9 to TRBJ2-7, with D perhaps TRBD2 (6 bases). Germline V CDR1 and CDR2: SEHNR, FQNEAQ (reference sequence). The CDR3 length is 17 residues. V shed 5 bases and J shed 0 bases, with 20 bases lying between them. The CDR3 spells CASSLSHTGGDSYEQYF. The CDR3 DNA reads TGTGCCAGCAGCCTATCCCACACCGGGGGAGACTCCTACGAGCAGTACTTC.

As DNA, the CDR3 is TGTGCCAGCAGTACCACGGGACAATTCACCGGGGAGCTGTTTTTT. This codes for CASSTTGQFTGELFF. The genes are TRBV6-4 and TRBJ2-2; TRBD1 might be the D (6 bases). The CDR3 is 15 amino acids. Trimming took off 5 bases at V and 4 bases at J, with 14 bases between the two ends. Per the germline V gene, CDR1 is MRHNA and CDR2 is SNTAGT.

The rearrangement joins TRBV18 to TRBJ1-3; perhaps TRBD1 as D (5 bases). Trimming removed 3 bases from V and 0 bases from J, with 12 bases in between. There are 16 residues in the CDR3. Germline loops: CDR1 KGHSH, CDR2 LQKENI. The CDR3 spells CASSPGTLLSGNTIYF. In DNA, the CDR3 is TGTGCCAGCTCACCTGGGACGTTGCTCTCTGGAAACACCATATATTTT.

With respect to this clonotype: Given a much more abundant clone one base away, this may be a read error. The genes are TRBV6-8 and TRBJ1-5, with 7 bases identical to TRBD1. The CDR3 loop spans 13 amino acids. Unmatched junction bases numbered 0, after V lost 5 bases and J lost 2 bases. Germline CDR1 and CDR2: MNHGY and SAAAGT. Here the CDR3 reads CASSTGGNQPQHF. As DNA, the CDR3 is TGTGCCAGCAGTACAGGGGGCAATCAGCCCCAGCATTTT.

Notes on this clonotype: Possible read error: a much larger clone is one base away. The chain employs TRBV4-1 and TRBJ1-5; possibly TRBD1 for D (5 bases). Germline-derived CDR1 and CDR2 are MGHRA and YSYEKL. V was shortened by 1 base and J by 8 bases, with 9 bases between the two germline ends. CDR3 length: 13 amino acids. The CDR3 here is CASSQGGDKPQHF. CDR3 DNA sequence: TGCGCCAGCAGCCAAGGAGGGGATAAGCCCCAGCATTTT.

This chain connects TRBV11-2 to TRBJ1-5; no reliable D call. The germline V and J ends were trimmed by 0 bases and 1 base, with 7 bases remaining between them. Germline V CDR1 and CDR2: SGHAT, FQNNGV. The CDR3 consists of 15 residues. The CDR3 DNA reads TGTGCCAGCAGCTTAGAACGGTGGAGCAATCAGCCCCAGCATTTT. It is translated as CASSLERWSNQPQHF.

The rearrangement joins TRBV6-2 or TRBV6-3 to TRBJ1-5, with no clear D. In germline, CDR1 is MNHEY, CDR2 SVGEGT. The CDR3 consists of 13 residues. Trimming removed 3 bases from V and 5 bases from J, with 8 bases in between. In DNA form, the CDR3 reads TGTGCCAGCAGTTATGGCAGATATCAGCCCCAGCATTTT. This sequence encodes CASSYGRYQPQHF.

The V and J genes are TRBV4-1 and TRBJ2-5, with 10 bases matching TRBD2. Germline CDR1 is MGHRA and CDR2 is YSYEKL. J was trimmed by 0 bases and V by 4 bases; bases with no gene match: 5. This CDR3 is built from 16 residues. The DNA for the CDR3 is TGCGCCAGCAGCCCTACTAGCGGGGAGTACCAAGAGACCCAGTACTTC. This translates into CASSPTSGEYQETQYF.

This sequence joins TRBV19 and TRBJ2-1, with 8 bases identical to TRBD2. CDR3 length: 15 residues. CDR1 is LNHDA, CDR2 SQIVND, per germline (reference sequence). V lost 6 bases to trimming and J lost 7 bases; unmatched junction nucleotides: 11. This CDR3 is CASRASGGAGNEQFF. CDR3 coding DNA: TGTGCCAGTAGGGCAAGCGGGGGCGCCGGGAATGAGCAGTTCTTC. Variable domain in full (rest from reference TRBV19 and TRBJ2-1): DGGITQSPKYLFRKEGQNVTLSCEQNLNHDAMYWYRQDPGQGLRLIYYSQIVNDFQKGDIAEGYSVSREKKESFPLTVTSAQKNPTAFYLCASRASGGAGNEQFFGPGTRLTVL.

In its sample, this clonotype was seen a few times. The rearrangement uses TRBV27 and TRBJ1-5; maybe TRBD1 (6 bases). CDR1 is MNHEY, CDR2 SMNVEV, per germline (reference sequence). V was pared by 5 bases and J by 2 bases, with 13 bases between. CDR3 size: 15 residues. CDR3 DNA sequence: TGTGCCAGCAGTCCACATCGGACAGGCAATCAGCCCCAGCATTTT. This translates into CASSPHRTGNQPQHF.

This rearrangement joins TRBV7-9 to TRBJ2-3; 11 bases match TRBD1. This CDR3 is 16 amino acids long. Germline V gene sequence: CDR1 SEHNR, CDR2 FQNEAQ (reference sequence). V lost 2 bases to trimming and J lost 5 bases; unmatched junction nucleotides: 6. The CDR3 sequence: CASSLQGTGGRDTQYF. The CDR3 DNA is TGTGCCAGCAGCTTACAAGGGACAGGGGGGAGAGATACGCAGTATTTT.

At least ten counts were recorded for this clonotype. The genes are TRBV6-2 or TRBV6-3 and TRBJ1-2; D might be TRBD1 (6 bases). From germline, CDR1 is MNHEY and CDR2 SVGEGT. Trimming cost V 3 bases and J 7 bases, with 9 bases left between them. This CDR3 is built from 12 residues. The CDR3 DNA reads TGTGCCAGCAGTTATCGGACAGTTGGCTACACCTTC. It is translated as CASSYRTVGYTF.

The chain is built from TRBV14 and TRBJ1-6; D is unresolved. The V end was cut by 4 bases, the J end by 9 bases, with 13 bases between. Germline V gene sequence: CDR1 SGHDN, CDR2 FVKESK. The CDR3 consists of 14 residues. This CDR3 reads CASSPEGFGSPLHF. The DNA for the CDR3 is TGTGCCAGCAGCCCCGAAGGCTTTGGTTCACCCCTCCACTTT.

This clonotype has more than one count but fewer than ten. The chain recombines TRBV10-3 with TRBJ2-6; tentatively, D is TRBD1 (6 bases). Trimming removed 5 bases from V and 0 bases from J, with 17 bases in between. The germline V gene has CDR1 ENHRY and CDR2 SYGVKD. This CDR3 has 18 amino acids. CDR3 coding DNA: TGTGCCATCAGTCTATATACCGACAGGAGCTCTGGGGCCAACGTCCTGACTTTC. Residues: CAISLYTDRSSGANVLTF.

The chain joins TRBV27 to TRBJ1-5; perhaps TRBD1 as D (5 bases). This CDR3 comprises 16 residues. V was pared by 5 bases and J by 4 bases, with 18 bases between. Germline CDR1 and CDR2: MNHEY and SMNVEV (reference sequence). This chain's CDR3 is CASSPSASGWNQPQHF. Here the CDR3 DNA reads TGTGCCAGCAGTCCATCCGCCTCAGGGTGGAATCAGCCCCAGCATTTT.

This clonotype was counted a few times. The CDR3 region has the DNA TGTGCCAGCAGCCACCAGCCAACTAGCGGGGGTATAGATACGCAGTATTTT. This gives the protein CASSHQPTSGGIDTQYF. This chain connects TRBV4-2 to TRBJ2-3; 11 bases match TRBD2. The ends lost 3 bases at V and 5 bases at J; junction bases unmatched: 10. CDR3 size: 17 residues. CDR1 and CDR2 from the germline V gene are LGHNA and YNFKEQ.